A single T cell receptor beta chain is shown here with its context. The target antigen is unknown. The PCR was carried out with 60 Vbeta primers and 13 Jbeta primers. The table came from immunoSEQ multiplex PCR; TCRdb's copy has only in-frame clones and leaves some out. Here the sample spans 150,000 to 200,000 clones, about 79% being singletons. The sample originates from a study of cytomegalovirus exposure and HLA in healthy donors. Study results and caveats: Altogether, about 160 TCR beta chains were recorded as cytomegalovirus-associated.

The V gene end was trimmed by 3 bases and the J gene end by 4 bases; junction bases not matched to a gene: 7. CDR1 is KGHSH, CDR2 LQKENI, per germline. The CDR3 is 15 amino acids. This receptor was obtained from a man over 45 in good health and CMV-seropositive. The chain combines TRBV18 with TRBJ1-2; TRBD1 matches 8 bases. Sequencing used PBMCs. The CDR3 loop is CASSPPGQGGYGYTF. The CDR3 nucleotides are TGTGCCAGCTCACCGCCTGGACAGGGTGGCTATGGCTACACCTTC.